The rows below give T cell receptor beta chains drawn from one sample of a study of cytomegalovirus exposure and HLA in healthy donors. Generated by immunoSEQ multiplex PCR, the TCRdb table keeps only in-frame clones and is missing some. Among 150,000 or so clones listed, 70% to 85% were seen once. The specimen sequenced was PBMCs. These TCRs come from a man aged 45-60 years in good health and CMV-seropositive. Each CDR3 is given without its conserved first and last residue.

ASSSDGQIYGYT	TRBV28	12
ASRGTGGAWY	TRBV7-9	10
ASSLSGGQGGNQPQH	TRBV27	15
ASSPGTDTQY	TRBV4-1	10
ASSQDRGRETQY	TRBV4-2	12
ASSVADLNEQF	TRBV9	11
ASTSTGGVVTEAF	TRBV19	13
ASSLERDNYGYT	TRBV5-1	12
ASSQDVAGKALDTQY	TRBV4-3	15
ASSSRQGAGQAF	TRBV7-2	12
ALQGAGGQPQH	TRBV28	11
ASSWAGTVSYEQY	TRBV5-1	13
ASSLYISSQETQY	TRBV7-9	13